This T cell receptor (beta chain) was recorded in a study of blood T cell repertoires in COVID-19. Turning to the study itself: T cells, B-cell-depleted T cells, or PBMCs provided the cDNA or gDNA that served as material.

Sequencing used immunoSEQ multiplex PCR; TCRdb keeps in-frame clones, though not all of them. The sample gives 88,000 or so clones, around 86% of which show up once; roughly 9% is in the top ten. Germline V gives CDR1 GTSNPN, CDR2 SVGIG (reference sequence). CDR3 length equals 19 residues. With 0 bases clipped from V and 0 bases from J, the junction kept 6 bases outside the gene matches. This clonotype was obtained from a human donor in a cohort sampled during active COVID-19. The sample consisted of peripheral blood. V usage is TRBV30 and J usage is TRBJ2-1; 15 bases align to TRBD2. The CDR3 DNA follows: TGTGCCTGGAGTGTCCTGGGACTAGCGGGGGGAGGCTCCTACAATGAGCAGTTCTTC. Protein: CAWSVLGLAGGGSYNEQFF. The variable domain in full, with the rest retrieved from reference TRBV30 and TRBJ2-1, is SQTIHQWPATLVQPVGSPLSLECTVEGTSNPNLYWYRQAAGRGLQLLFYSVGIGQISSEVPQNLSASRPQDRQFILSSKKLLLSDSGFYLCAWSVLGLAGGGSYNEQFFGPGTRLTVL.